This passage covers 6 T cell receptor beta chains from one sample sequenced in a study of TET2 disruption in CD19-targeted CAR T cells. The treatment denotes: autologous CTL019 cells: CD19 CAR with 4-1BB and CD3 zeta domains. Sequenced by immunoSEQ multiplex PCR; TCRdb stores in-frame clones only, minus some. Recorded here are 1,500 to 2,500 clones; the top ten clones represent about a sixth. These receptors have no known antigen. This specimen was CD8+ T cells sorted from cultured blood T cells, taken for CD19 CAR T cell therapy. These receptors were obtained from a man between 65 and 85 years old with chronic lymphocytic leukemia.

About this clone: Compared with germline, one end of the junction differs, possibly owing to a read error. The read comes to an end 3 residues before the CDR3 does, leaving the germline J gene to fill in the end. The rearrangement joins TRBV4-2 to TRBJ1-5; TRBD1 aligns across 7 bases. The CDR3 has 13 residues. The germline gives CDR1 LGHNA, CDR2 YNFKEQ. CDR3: CASSQGGGQPQHF. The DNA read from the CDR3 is TGCGCCAGCAGCCAAGGGGGCGGTCAGCCC.

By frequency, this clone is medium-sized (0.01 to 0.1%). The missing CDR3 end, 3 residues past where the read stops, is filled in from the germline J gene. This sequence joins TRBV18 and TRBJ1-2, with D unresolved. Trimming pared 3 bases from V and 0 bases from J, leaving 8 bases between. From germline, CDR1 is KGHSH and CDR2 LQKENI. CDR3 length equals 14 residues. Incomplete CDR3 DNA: TGTGCCAGCTCACCTGGGCTCGCTAACTATGGC. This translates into CASSPGLANYG. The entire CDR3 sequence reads CASSPGLANYGYTF.

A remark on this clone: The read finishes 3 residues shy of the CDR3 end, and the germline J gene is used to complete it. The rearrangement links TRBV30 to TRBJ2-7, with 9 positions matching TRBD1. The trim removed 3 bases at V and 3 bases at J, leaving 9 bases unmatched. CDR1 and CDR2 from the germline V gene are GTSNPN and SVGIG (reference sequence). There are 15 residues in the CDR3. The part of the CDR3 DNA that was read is TGTGCCTGGAGCCCTGGGACAGGGTCCTACTACGAG. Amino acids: CAWSPGTGSYYE. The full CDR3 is CAWSPGTGSYYEQYF.

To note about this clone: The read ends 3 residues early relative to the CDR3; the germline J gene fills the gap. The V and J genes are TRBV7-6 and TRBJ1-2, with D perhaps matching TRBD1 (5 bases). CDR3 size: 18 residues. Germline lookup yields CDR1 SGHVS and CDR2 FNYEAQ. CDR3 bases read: TGTGCCAGCAGCTTAGTGGGGCTAGCGGGGGGGACCTACAATGAC. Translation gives CASSLVGLAGGTYND. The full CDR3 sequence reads CASSLVGLAGGTYNDYTF.

The CDR3 DNA, read in part, is TGTGCCAGCAGCTACAAGAATAGCGGGGGGGGCACCGGGGAG. It specifies CASSYKNSGGGTGE. The whole CDR3 region reads CASSYKNSGGGTGELFF. The rearrangement links TRBV6-2 or TRBV6-3 to TRBJ2-2, with 11 bases lining up with TRBD2. The read terminates 3 residues ahead of where the CDR3 ends, so the germline J gene completes it. V lost 6 bases, J lost 4 bases, and 10 bases stayed unmatched. Germline loops: CDR1 MNHEY, CDR2 SVGEGT. This CDR3 spans 17 amino acids.

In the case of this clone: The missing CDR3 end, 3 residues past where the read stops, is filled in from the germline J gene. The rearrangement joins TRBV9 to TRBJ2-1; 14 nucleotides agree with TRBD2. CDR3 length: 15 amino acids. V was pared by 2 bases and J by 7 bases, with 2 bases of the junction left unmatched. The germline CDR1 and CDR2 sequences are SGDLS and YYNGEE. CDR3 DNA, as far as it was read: TGTGCCAGCAGCGTGACTAGCGGGGGGGTGAATGAG. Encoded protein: CASSVTSGGVNE. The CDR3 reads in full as CASSVTSGGVNEQFF.